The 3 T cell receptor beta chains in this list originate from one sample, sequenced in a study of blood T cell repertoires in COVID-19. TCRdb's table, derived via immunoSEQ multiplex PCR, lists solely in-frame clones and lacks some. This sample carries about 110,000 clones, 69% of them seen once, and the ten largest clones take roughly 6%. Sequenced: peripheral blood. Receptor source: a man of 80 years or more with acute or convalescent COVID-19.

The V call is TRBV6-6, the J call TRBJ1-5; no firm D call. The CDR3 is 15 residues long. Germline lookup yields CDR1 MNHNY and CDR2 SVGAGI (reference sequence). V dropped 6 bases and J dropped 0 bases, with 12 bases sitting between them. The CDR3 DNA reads TGTGCCAGCAGAGTAACGGGTAATAGCAATCAGCCCCAGCATTTT. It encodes CASRVTGNSNQPQHF.

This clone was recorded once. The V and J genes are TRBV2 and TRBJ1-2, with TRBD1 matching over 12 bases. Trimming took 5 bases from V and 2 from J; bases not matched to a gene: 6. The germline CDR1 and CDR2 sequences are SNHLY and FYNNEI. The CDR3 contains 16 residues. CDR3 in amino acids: CASSRAGTGGNYGYTF. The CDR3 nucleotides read TGTGCCAGCAGTCGTGCCGGGACAGGGGGCAACTATGGCTACACCTTC.

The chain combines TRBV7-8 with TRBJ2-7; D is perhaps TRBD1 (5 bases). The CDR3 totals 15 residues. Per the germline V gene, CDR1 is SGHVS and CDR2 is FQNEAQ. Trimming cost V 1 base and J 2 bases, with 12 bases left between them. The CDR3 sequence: CASSLGSGLTYEQYF. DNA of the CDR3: TGTGCCAGCAGCTTAGGGTCAGGGCTTACCTACGAGCAGTACTTC.